The rows below give T cell receptor beta chains drawn from one sample of a study of metastatic and nonmetastatic thyroid tumors. TCRdb ran MiXCR on the PCR reads. The table lists almost 70,000 clones, over 12% of them singletons. The sequenced sample consisted of blood. These receptors originate from a male donor with papillary thyroid cancer or a benign thyroid nodule (not recorded which). Some clones in this sample may be carry-over from other donors' samples. CDR3s include the opening cysteine and the closing phenylalanine or tryptophan. D genes are given only for firm matches. Clone size, where shown, is once, few, many, or a class for clones that have expanded.

D	size	V	J	DNA	CDR3
TRBD1	-	TRBV28	TRBJ2-7	TGTGCCAGCAGTTCAGGGGGACAGGGAACCTACGAGCAGTACTTC	CASSSGGQGTYEQYF
-	many	TRBV27	TRBJ2-5	TGTGCCAGCAGTTTATTCCCGGGAGTTGAGGAGACCCAGTACTTC	CASSLFPGVEETQYF
-	many	TRBV6-4	TRBJ2-3	TGTGCCAGCAGTACGGGGGCGGGAGAGGTAGCAAATACGCAGTATTTT	CASSTGAGEVANTQYF
TRBD2	few	TRBV28	TRBJ2-1	TGTGCCAGTTTATCTCCTTTCCAGCGGGAAAATGAGCAGTTCTTC	CASLSPFQRENEQFF
TRBD2	many	TRBV20-1	TRBJ2-1	TGCAGTGCTAGAGTAGACGGGAGGGGGAATGAGCAGTTCTTC	CSARVDGRGNEQFF
TRBD2	many	TRBV10-3	TRBJ2-2	TGTGCCATCAGTGTGCTAGCGGGAGTCGCTGTCGGGGAGCTGTTTTTT	CAISVLAGVAVGELFF
-	many	TRBV6-2/TRBV6-3	TRBJ2-2	TGTGCCAGCAGTCCGACCGGGACGGCGAACACCGGGGAGCTGTTTTTT	CASSPTGTANTGELFF
TRBD2	-	TRBV20-1	TRBJ2-1	TGCAGTGCTAGGGGACAGGGGGTAACTAGCGGGAGGGCCGTAGAGCAGTTCTTC	CSARGQGVTSGRAVEQFF
TRBD2	-	TRBV11-3	TRBJ2-1	TGTGCCAGCAGTCAAGAAAAGCGGGAGGGCCTCGATGAGCAGTTCTTC	CASSQEKREGLDEQFF
TRBD1	few	TRBV24-1	TRBJ2-3	TGTGCCACCAGTGATTTGGGACAGGGAGTATCAGATACGCAGTATTTT	CATSDLGQGVSDTQYF
TRBD2	many	TRBV4-2	TRBJ2-3	TGTGCCAGCAGCCGGGAACTAGCGGGAACCTATACGCAGTATTTT	CASSRELAGTYTQYF